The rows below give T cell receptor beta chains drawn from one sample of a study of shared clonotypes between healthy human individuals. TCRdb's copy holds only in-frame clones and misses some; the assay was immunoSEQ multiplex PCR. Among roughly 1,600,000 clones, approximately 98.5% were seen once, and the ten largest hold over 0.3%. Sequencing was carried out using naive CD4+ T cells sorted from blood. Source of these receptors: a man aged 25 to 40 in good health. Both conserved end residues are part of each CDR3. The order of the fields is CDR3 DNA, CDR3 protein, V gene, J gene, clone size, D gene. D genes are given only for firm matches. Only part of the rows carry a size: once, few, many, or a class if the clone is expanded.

cdr3_nt: TGCGCCAGCAGCGAAGGGACAGGGCGCGAGCAGTACTTC; cdr3_aa: CASSEGTGREQYF; v_call: TRBV5-1; j_call: TRBJ2-7; clone_size: .; d_call: TRBD1
cdr3_nt: TGCGCCAGCAGCCTGGGACCTCTGGTCGGGGAGCTGTTTTTT; cdr3_aa: CASSLGPLVGELFF; v_call: TRBV5-1; j_call: TRBJ2-2; clone_size: .; d_call: .
cdr3_nt: TGCGCCAGCAGCCTTACCGGGACAAAAACCTCCAACGTCCTGACTTTC; cdr3_aa: CASSLTGTKTSNVLTF; v_call: TRBV4-1; j_call: TRBJ2-6; clone_size: once; d_call: .
cdr3_nt: TGCGCCAGCAGCCGCATTACTAGCGGGAGGAGAAATTACGAGCAGTACTTC; cdr3_aa: CASSRITSGRRNYEQYF; v_call: TRBV4-1; j_call: TRBJ2-7; clone_size: .; d_call: TRBD2
cdr3_nt: TGCGCCAGCAGCGAAGCTAGCACAGATACGCAGTATTTT; cdr3_aa: CASSEASTDTQYF; v_call: TRBV5-1; j_call: TRBJ2-3; clone_size: .; d_call: .
cdr3_nt: TGTGCCAGCAGCTCGACTACAGCAGATACGCAGTATTTT; cdr3_aa: CASSSTTADTQYF; v_call: TRBV5-4; j_call: TRBJ2-3; clone_size: .; d_call: .
cdr3_nt: TGTGCCAGCAGCCGGTCCCACACAGATCTGGCTGGGGCCAACGTCCTGACTTTC; cdr3_aa: CASSRSHTDLAGANVLTF; v_call: TRBV27; j_call: TRBJ2-6; clone_size: .; d_call: .
cdr3_nt: TGTGCCAGCAGTGGGGGGTACTACGAGCAGTACTTC; cdr3_aa: CASSGGYYEQYF; v_call: TRBV25-1; j_call: TRBJ2-7; clone_size: .; d_call: .
cdr3_nt: TGTGCCAGCAGTGAAGACAGGGGGGACATTCAGTACTTC; cdr3_aa: CASSEDRGDIQYF; v_call: TRBV25-1; j_call: TRBJ2-4; clone_size: .; d_call: TRBD1
cdr3_nt: TGTGCCAGCGGAGAGGGAGGGCCCTACGAGCAGTACTTC; cdr3_aa: CASGEGGPYEQYF; v_call: TRBV6-6; j_call: TRBJ2-7; clone_size: .; d_call: TRBD2
cdr3_nt: TGTGCCAGCAGCTTAGGGGGGACGGAGTCCTACGAGCAGTACTTC; cdr3_aa: CASSLGGTESYEQYF; v_call: TRBV7-2; j_call: TRBJ2-7; clone_size: .; d_call: .
cdr3_nt: TGTGCCAGTAGTGATTACAGGGGAAGCGGCAATCAGCCCCAGCATTTT; cdr3_aa: CASSDYRGSGNQPQHF; v_call: TRBV19; j_call: TRBJ1-5; clone_size: .; d_call: TRBD1
cdr3_nt: TGTGCCAGCAGCTCCCCGACAGGGGGGACCTACAATGAGCAGTTCTTC; cdr3_aa: CASSSPTGGTYNEQFF; v_call: TRBV5-4; j_call: TRBJ2-1; clone_size: .; d_call: TRBD1
cdr3_nt: TGCGCCAGCAGCGACAAAACCTACCAAGAGACCCAGTACTTC; cdr3_aa: CASSDKTYQETQYF; v_call: TRBV10-1; j_call: TRBJ2-5; clone_size: .; d_call: .
cdr3_nt: TGTGCCAGCAGCTTGGGTAGTCTCAGGAACGAGCAGTACTTC; cdr3_aa: CASSLGSLRNEQYF; v_call: TRBV11-2; j_call: TRBJ2-7; clone_size: .; d_call: .
cdr3_nt: TGTGCCAGCAGCTCAAAGACAGAGAGCCCCTATGGCTACACCTTC; cdr3_aa: CASSSKTESPYGYTF; v_call: TRBV5-4; j_call: TRBJ1-2; clone_size: .; d_call: .
cdr3_nt: TGTGCCAGCAGCTTAGATTATCTGCGGGAGCAGTACTTC; cdr3_aa: CASSLDYLREQYF; v_call: TRBV11-3; j_call: TRBJ2-7; clone_size: .; d_call: .
cdr3_nt: TGTGCCAGCAGTTATTTTCCCGTCGGGATCACCGGGGAGCTGTTTTTT; cdr3_aa: CASSYFPVGITGELFF; v_call: TRBV6-5; j_call: TRBJ2-2; clone_size: .; d_call: .
cdr3_nt: TGTGCCAGCAGCCACCGTGGGCTCACCGGGGAGCTGTTTTTT; cdr3_aa: CASSHRGLTGELFF; v_call: TRBV7-2; j_call: TRBJ2-2; clone_size: .; d_call: .
cdr3_nt: TGTGCCAGCAGCTTCCGGGACCTCGAGTCCCAGTACTTC; cdr3_aa: CASSFRDLESQYF; v_call: TRBV11-2; j_call: TRBJ2-5; clone_size: .; d_call: .
cdr3_nt: TGTGCCATCAGTGAGGGACTAGCGGGAGTTGGAGATACGCAGTATTTT; cdr3_aa: CAISEGLAGVGDTQYF; v_call: TRBV10-3; j_call: TRBJ2-3; clone_size: .; d_call: TRBD2
cdr3_nt: TGTGCCAGTAGTATTGGGTACGAGCAGTACTTC; cdr3_aa: CASSIGYEQYF; v_call: TRBV19; j_call: TRBJ2-7; clone_size: .; d_call: .